Here is one T cell receptor (beta chain) with its context. This CDR3 is built from 17 residues. Germline CDR1 MGHDK, CDR2 SYGVNS. Trimming took off 1 base at V and 5 bases at J, with 21 bases between the two ends. These data are taken from a study of blood T cell repertoires in COVID-19. Living in about 25 US areas, the participants were between about 18 and 100 years of age. TCRdb keeps only in-frame clones here, not all; method: immunoSEQ multiplex PCR. Of roughly 400,000 clones listed, just under 90% are singletons. This TCR was recovered from a woman aged 45 to 65 who had recovered from COVID-19. The J gene is TRBJ2-7, the V gene TRBV25-1; perhaps TRBD1 as D (6 bases). Sequenced sample: PBMCs or T cells enriched from blood (not recorded which). The CDR3 nucleotides are TGTGCCAGCAGTGAATTCGGAGGAAGGGGGTCTCCTCACGAGCAGTACTTC. Translation gives CASSEFGGRGSPHEQYF.